A single sample gave rise to the 19 T cell receptor beta chains below, sequenced in a study of vaccination and CD4 T cells after COVID-19. An Oncomine TCR Beta short-read assay was used to sequence the DNA from cultured CD4+ T cells. TCRdb used MiXCR to reprocess the PCR reads, holding one entry per CDR3 protein. The sample holds 6,500 to 9,000 distinct CDR3 sequences; 35% to 40% are singletons and the top ten take around 30%. The antigens these receptors bind are not known. Treatment here: roughly 10-day PBMC culture with coronavirus spike peptide pools or control peptides (ViraFEST assay). Gathering of the CD4+ T cells, from the unexposed donor, took place before the COVID-19 pandemic (2011-2018). Sequencing was done on a sample of CD4+ T cells from blood, cultured in vitro. The receptors were sampled from a human donor in good health.

This clonotype is deemed medium-sized. V gene TRBV15 combines with J gene TRBJ2-2, with unresolved D. CDR3 length: 12 amino acids. Germline CDR1 LNHNV, CDR2 YYDKDF (reference sequence). Trimming stripped 0 bases from V and 8 bases from J, with 4 bases between. CDR3 amino acids: CATSRDWGELFF. The CDR3 DNA sequence: TGTGCCACCAGCAGAGATTGGGGGGAGCTGTTTTTT.

The chain carries TRBV6-1 and TRBJ1-3; D call uncertain. V lost 10 bases to trimming and J lost 0 bases, with 16 bases between them. The CDR3 loop spans 15 amino acids. From germline, CDR1 is MNHNS and CDR2 SASEGT. Here the CDR3 DNA reads TGTGCCATTAGAGCAGCTACCTTCTCTGGAAACACCATATATTTT. Translated, it gives CAIRAATFSGNTIYF.

The chain combines TRBV19 with TRBJ1-2; D is ambiguous. CDR1 LNHDA and CDR2 SQIVND come from the germline V gene (reference sequence). The CDR3 is 16 residues long. Deletions cut 0 bases from V and 6 bases from J, with 17 bases between. CDR3 sequence: CASSIDLGDLGDGYTF. The CDR3 DNA is TGTGCCAGTAGTATAGATCTTGGCGACCTTGGGGATGGCTACACCTTC.

The genes are TRBV5-1 and TRBJ2-7; TRBD1 matches at 8 bases. After removal of 2 bases from V and 4 bases from J, the junction contained 5 bases not matched to a gene. From germline, CDR1 is SGHRS and CDR2 YFSETQ. This CDR3 has 14 residues. The CDR3 region is CASSLRQGSYEQYF. As DNA, the CDR3 is TGCGCCAGCAGCTTAAGACAGGGGAGTTACGAGCAGTACTTC.

This clonotype was recorded a few times. The rearrangement joins TRBV7-3 to TRBJ2-1; D gene ambiguous. CDR3 length: 15 residues. Trimming removed 2 bases at V and 4 bases at J, with 12 bases between. In germline, CDR1 is SGHTA, CDR2 FQGTGA. The CDR3 here is CASSLVPVQYNEQFF. CDR3 bases: TGTGCCAGCAGCTTAGTCCCGGTGCAGTACAATGAGCAGTTCTTC.

J is TRBJ1-5 and V is TRBV20-1, with a weak D call TRBD1 (6 bases). With 3 bases removed from V and 4 bases from J, the gap between germline ends came to 16 bases. The CDR3 runs 15 residues. Germline CDR1 and CDR2: DFQATT and SNEGSKA (reference sequence). CDR3 loop: CSARSLDSSNQPQHF. The DNA of the CDR3 is TGCAGTGCTAGGTCCTTGGACAGTTCTAATCAGCCCCAGCATTTT.

The chain combines TRBV20-1 with TRBJ1-6; the D gene is possibly TRBD1 (5 bases). The germline V gene encodes CDR1 DFQATT and CDR2 SNEGSKA (reference sequence). Trimming took 7 bases from V and 0 from J, leaving 13 bases between them. The CDR3 is 15 amino acids. CDR3 region: CSVPRGSSYNSPLHF. The DNA for the CDR3 is TGCAGTGTCCCAAGGGGTAGCTCCTATAATTCACCCCTCCACTTT.

This clonotype was seen more than once but under ten times. The chain carries TRBV25-1 and TRBJ1-1; no clear D gene. CDR3 length: 15 residues. The germline V and J ends were trimmed by 3 bases and 1 base, with 12 bases remaining between them. From germline, CDR1 is MGHDK and CDR2 SYGVNS. CDR3 protein: CASSDPRTANTEAFF. The CDR3 DNA reads TGTGCCAGCAGTGATCCTCGGACCGCGAACACTGAAGCTTTCTTT. Full variable domain (remainder filled in from reference TRBV25-1 and TRBJ1-1): EADIYQTPRYLVIGTGKKITLECSQTMGHDKMYWYQQDPGMELHLIHYSYGVNSTEKGDLSSESTVSRIRTEHFPLTLESARPSHTSQYLCASSDPRTANTEAFFGQGTRLTVV.

The CDR3 region is CASSTDIHQPQHF. The DNA for the CDR3 is TGTGCCAGCTCAACGGACATCCATCAGCCCCAGCATTTT. This rearrangement joins TRBV18 to TRBJ1-5; tentative D call: TRBD1 (5 bases). CDR3 length: 13 amino acids. The germline V and J ends were trimmed by 5 bases and 5 bases, with 10 bases remaining between them. The germline V gene has CDR1 KGHSH and CDR2 LQKENI.

The chain has TRBV2 and TRBJ1-2; the D gene is possibly TRBD1 (6 bases). V was clipped by 4 bases and J by 5 bases, with 17 bases between them. Germline assignment: CDR1 SNHLY and CDR2 FYNNEI. The CDR3 consists of 15 residues. The CDR3 here is CASSAYPGHPYGYTF. The CDR3 DNA sequence: TGTGCCAGCAGTGCATACCCGGGACATCCATATGGCTACACCTTC.

The chain combines TRBV30 with TRBJ2-3, with a weak D call TRBD2 (7 bases). The CDR3 length is 12 residues. The germline V gene has CDR1 GTSNPN and CDR2 SVGIG (reference sequence). V lost 3 bases to trimming and J lost 6 bases, with 10 bases between them. CDR3 in DNA: TGTGCCTGGAGGAGGGGGGGGGATACGCAGTATTTT. This codes for CAWRRGGDTQYF.

The V gene is TRBV15, the J gene TRBJ2-2; D ambiguous. Germline loops: CDR1 LNHNV, CDR2 YYDKDF (reference sequence). The CDR3 is made up of 14 amino acids. Trimming stripped 0 bases from V and 5 bases from J, with 7 bases between. The CDR3 nucleotides are TGTGCCACCAGCAGAGATCATGGGACCGGGGAGCTGTTTTTT. It translates to CATSRDHGTGELFF.

The chain uses TRBV2 and TRBJ1-6, with 10 bases fitting TRBD1. The CDR3 loop spans 15 amino acids. Trimming cost V 6 bases and J 5 bases; bases outside gene matches: 4. Germline assignment: CDR1 SNHLY and CDR2 FYNNEI. CDR3 sequence: CASRPGTGDNSPLHF. The CDR3 DNA follows: TGTGCCAGCAGGCCCGGGACAGGGGATAATTCACCCCTCCACTTT.

The chain recombines TRBV30 with TRBJ1-1; D perhaps matches TRBD1 (5 bases). Per germline, CDR1 GTSNPN and CDR2 SVGIG (reference sequence). This CDR3 region has 11 residues. Trimming shortened V by 0 bases and J by 11 bases, and 10 bases separated the two germline ends. The CDR3 coding sequence is TGTGCCTGGAGTGTATCGGGGGAGGCTTTCTTT. Translated, it gives CAWSVSGEAFF.

The CDR3 DNA reads as TGTGCCAGCTCACCGATGGCGGGGGGAATACAAGAGACCCAGTACTTC. It yields the protein CASSPMAGGIQETQYF. The chain links TRBV18 to TRBJ2-5; 8 positions agree with TRBD2. Germline loops: CDR1 KGHSH, CDR2 LQKENI. With 3 bases clipped from V and 2 bases from J, the junction kept 8 bases outside the gene matches. The CDR3 length is 16 residues. Full variable domain (remainder filled in from reference TRBV18 and TRBJ2-5): NAGVMQNPRHLVRRRGQEARLRCSPMKGHSHVYWYRQLPEEGLKFMVYLQKENIIDESGMPKERFSAEFPKEGPSILRIQQVVRGDSAAYFCASSPMAGGIQETQYFGPGTRLLVL.

There are a few counts of this clonotype. This chain connects TRBV7-8 to TRBJ1-1, with D unclear. V lost 1 base and J lost 11, with 11 bases in between. The germline gives CDR1 SGHVS, CDR2 FQNEAQ. The CDR3 is 12 residues long. CDR3 coding DNA: TGTGCCAGCAGCTTAGACACGGACGGGGCTTTCTTT. Its protein is CASSLDTDGAFF.

This clonotype has more than one count but fewer than ten. The gene calls are TRBV7-3 and TRBJ1-5, with D perhaps TRBD1 (5 bases). From germline, CDR1 is SGHTA and CDR2 FQGTGA. V lost 3 bases and J lost 7, with 10 bases in between. The CDR3 is 13 amino acids. CDR3 coding DNA: TGTGCCAGCAGCTTGGGGGGTGGACAGCCCCAGCATTTT. It translates to CASSLGGGQPQHF.

The chain combines TRBV2 with TRBJ1-1; D gene ambiguous. CDR1 and CDR2 from the germline V gene are SNHLY and FYNNEI. The length of the CDR3 is 12 residues. V was clipped by 5 bases and J by 1 base, with 5 bases between them. CDR3 in DNA: TGTGCCAGCAGTCGACAGAACACTGAAGCTTTCTTT. It codes for CASSRQNTEAFF.

This clonotype was counted only a few times. The J gene is TRBJ1-1, the V gene TRBV20-1; no clear D gene. The germline V gene encodes CDR1 DFQATT and CDR2 SNEGSKA (reference sequence). CDR3 length: 13 residues. Trimming stripped 3 bases from V and 4 bases from J, with 12 bases between. In nucleotides, the CDR3 is TGCAGTGCTAGGTGGGGTGTGGGCACTGAAGCTTTCTTT. It is translated as CSARWGVGTEAFF.